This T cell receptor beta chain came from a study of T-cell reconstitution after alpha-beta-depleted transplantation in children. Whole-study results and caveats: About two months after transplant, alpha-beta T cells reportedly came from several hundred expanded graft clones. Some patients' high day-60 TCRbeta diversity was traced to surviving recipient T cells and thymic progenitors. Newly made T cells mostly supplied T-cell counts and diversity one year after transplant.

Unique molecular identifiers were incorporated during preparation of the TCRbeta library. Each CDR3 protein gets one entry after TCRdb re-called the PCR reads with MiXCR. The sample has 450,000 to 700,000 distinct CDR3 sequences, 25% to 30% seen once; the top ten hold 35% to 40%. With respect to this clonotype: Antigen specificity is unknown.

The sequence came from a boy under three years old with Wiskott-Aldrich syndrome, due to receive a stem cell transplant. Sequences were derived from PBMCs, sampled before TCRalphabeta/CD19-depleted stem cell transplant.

The CDR3 nucleotides are TGCAGCGTGGAACGCAGGGGGCGCGGAAACACCATATATTTT. Its protein product is CSVERRGRGNTIYF. The chain carries TRBV29-1 and TRBJ1-3; 8 bases line up with TRBD1. The CDR3 spans 14 residues. The V segment lost 6 bases and the J segment 4 bases; nucleotides outside the gene matches: 8. Germline lookup yields CDR1 SQVTM and CDR2 ANQGSEA.